The sequence of this T cell receptor beta chain was determined in a study of T cells in tumors after PD-1 blockade. Only in-frame clones appear in the TCRdb table, and some are missing; sequencing was by immunoSEQ multiplex PCR. Here the sample spans approximately 50,000 clones, 65% to 85% being singletons. The TCR comes from a human donor with advanced basal cell or squamous cell carcinoma (not recorded which). The material was PBMCs, obtained before anti-PD-1 therapy.

The CDR3 loop reads CASTSGAYSYNEQFF. CDR3 sequence (DNA): TGTGCCAGCACTAGCGGGGCCTACTCCTACAATGAGCAGTTCTTC. The chain is built from TRBV2 and TRBJ2-1; TRBD2 agrees at 9 bases. The V gene end was trimmed by 7 bases and the J gene end by 0 bases; junction bases not matched to a gene: 4. Germline values: CDR1 SNHLY, CDR2 FYNNEI. The CDR3 totals 15 residues.